The text below deals with one T cell receptor (beta chain). Its antigen is not known. V lost 3 bases, J lost 2 bases, and 11 bases lay in between. The germline gives CDR1 LNHDA, CDR2 SQIVND (reference sequence). The CDR3 length is 15 residues. This sample was taken from a study of Ad26.COV2.S vaccination and SARS-CoV-2 variants. Study-wide context: Administration of Ad26.COV2.S was intramuscular, either once or twice 56 days apart.

General study results and limits: Similar non-spike TCR breadth was seen in vaccine and placebo recipients. The placebo group had lower spike-specific TCR breadth than the vaccine recipients did.

Noted treatment: some 20 received Ad26.COV2.S at low or high dose, single or two shots; 5 received placebo; per-sample allocation not given. It was on day 63 after the first vaccine or placebo injection that samples were taken. Assay used: immunoSEQ multiplex PCR; TCRdb lists only in-frame clones, some missing. The data contain a few hundred thousand clones, 85% to 90% of them singletons. The V gene is TRBV19, the J gene TRBJ1-5, with a tentative D call TRBD1 (6 bases). The starting material was peripheral blood, obtained in a trial of Ad26.COV2.S vaccine versus placebo. The clonotype was recovered from a person aged 18-65 years who received the Ad26.COV2.S COVID-19 vaccine or a placebo. CDR3 residues: CASSIIRGGNQPQHF. The CDR3 DNA is TGTGCCAGTAGTATTATCAGGGGAGGCAATCAGCCCCAGCATTTT.